Here is one T cell receptor (beta chain) with its context. The entry originates in a study of blood T cell repertoires in COVID-19. Study details: The United States, Italy and Spain provided the acute and convalescent COVID-19 samples. PBMCs, B-cell-depleted T cells, or T cells provided the cDNA or gDNA that made up the material.

The trim removed 3 bases at V and 2 bases at J, leaving 4 bases unmatched. CDR3 length: 14 residues. Germline-derived CDR1 and CDR2 are LNHDA and SQIVND (reference sequence). In the original workflow: Amplifying reference gene primers gave estimates of nucleated cell counts. Measured with immunoSEQ multiplex PCR; TCRdb has only the in-frame clones, and not every one. V, J and clone size derive from that table, while D and trimming were established from the DNA sequence. The sample yields hundreds of thousands of clones, 88% seen once. The sample was peripheral blood. The V call is TRBV19, the J call TRBJ2-7; TRBD1 aligns across 7 bases. This clonotype was sampled from a woman in her forties who had recovered from COVID-19. The CDR3 protein is CASSMGQRTYEQYF. The DNA for the CDR3 is TGTGCCAGTAGTATGGGACAGAGAACCTACGAGCAGTACTTC.